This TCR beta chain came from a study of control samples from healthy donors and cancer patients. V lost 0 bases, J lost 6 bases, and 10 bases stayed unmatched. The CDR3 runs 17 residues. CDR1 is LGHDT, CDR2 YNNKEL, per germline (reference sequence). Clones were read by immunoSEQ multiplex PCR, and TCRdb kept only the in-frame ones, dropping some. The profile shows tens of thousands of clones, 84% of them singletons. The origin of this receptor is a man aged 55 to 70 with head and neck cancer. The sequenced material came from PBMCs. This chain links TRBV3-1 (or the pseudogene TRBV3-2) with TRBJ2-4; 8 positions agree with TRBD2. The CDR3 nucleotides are TGTGCCAGCAGCCAAGAAGGCGGTGGCGCGGGAGGAAACATTCAGTACTTC. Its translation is CASSQEGGGAGGNIQYF.